This T cell receptor (beta chain) was identified in a study of human thymus T cells. Trimming removed 4 bases at V and 2 bases at J, with 16 bases between. CDR1 and CDR2 (germline): LNHDA, SQIVND (reference sequence). This CDR3 contains 16 residues. The study's findings and limits: In unrelated individuals, thymic repertoires overlapped highly, according to related research.

Some clones are missing from TCRdb's copy, which holds only in-frame ones; the method was immunoSEQ multiplex PCR. The sample has about 78,000 clones; around 96% are singletons. As concerns this clone: Antigen specificity is unknown.

Corrective cardiac operations yielded the resected thymus tissue. Healthy Finnish infants having corrective surgery for congenital heart defects served as donors. Sequenced material: thymus tissue. This TCR was recovered from a boy under two years old with a congenital heart defect but otherwise immunologically healthy. The chain combines TRBV19 with TRBJ2-3; D is possibly TRBD2 (5 bases). CDR3 protein: CASSKGQRLATDTQYF. CDR3 in DNA: TGTGCCAGTAGTAAGGGCCAGCGGCTAGCCACAGATACGCAGTATTTT.